This T cell receptor beta chain is drawn from a study of control samples from healthy donors and cancer patients. The V gene end was trimmed by 5 bases and the J gene end by 3 bases; junction bases not matched to a gene: 4. Germline CDR1 and CDR2: SGHAT and FQNNGV. The CDR3 spans 14 residues. Assay used: immunoSEQ multiplex PCR; TCRdb lists only in-frame clones, some missing. The top ten clones hold less than 7% of a sample with 100,000 to 150,000 clones, more than 90% of them seen once. The V call is TRBV11-2, the J call TRBJ2-4, with 7 positions matching TRBD1. The sample was blood. The receptor was derived from a man between 18 and 35 years old in good health. The CDR3: CASSAHRGKNIQYF. The CDR3 bases are TGTGCCAGCAGCGCCCACAGGGGCAAAAACATTCAGTACTTC.